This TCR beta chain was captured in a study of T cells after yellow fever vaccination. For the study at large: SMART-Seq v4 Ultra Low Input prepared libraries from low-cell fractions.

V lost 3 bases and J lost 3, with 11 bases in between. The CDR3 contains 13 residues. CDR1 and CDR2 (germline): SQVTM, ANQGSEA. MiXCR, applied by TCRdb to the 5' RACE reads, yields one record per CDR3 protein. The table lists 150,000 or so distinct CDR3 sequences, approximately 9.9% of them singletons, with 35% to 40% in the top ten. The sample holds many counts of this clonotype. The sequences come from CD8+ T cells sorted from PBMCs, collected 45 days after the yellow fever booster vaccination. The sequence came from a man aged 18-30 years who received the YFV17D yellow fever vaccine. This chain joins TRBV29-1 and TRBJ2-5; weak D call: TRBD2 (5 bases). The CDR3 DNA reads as TGCAGCGTTGATTTCGGACTCAAAGAGACCCAGTACTTC. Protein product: CSVDFGLKETQYF.